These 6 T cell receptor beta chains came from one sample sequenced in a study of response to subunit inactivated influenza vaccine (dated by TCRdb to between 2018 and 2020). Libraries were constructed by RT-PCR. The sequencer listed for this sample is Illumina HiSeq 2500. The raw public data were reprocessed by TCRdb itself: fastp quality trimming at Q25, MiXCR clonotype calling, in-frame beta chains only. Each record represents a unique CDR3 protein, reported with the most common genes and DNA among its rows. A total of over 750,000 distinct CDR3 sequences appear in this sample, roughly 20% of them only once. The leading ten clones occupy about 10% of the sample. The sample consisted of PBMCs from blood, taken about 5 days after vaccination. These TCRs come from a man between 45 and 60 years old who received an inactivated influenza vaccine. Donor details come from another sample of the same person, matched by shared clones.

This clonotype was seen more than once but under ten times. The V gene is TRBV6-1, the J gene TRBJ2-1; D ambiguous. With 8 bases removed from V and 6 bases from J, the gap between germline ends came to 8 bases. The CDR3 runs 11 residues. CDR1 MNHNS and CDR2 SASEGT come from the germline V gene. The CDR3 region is CASESINEQFF. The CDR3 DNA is TGTGCCAGCGAGTCCATCAATGAGCAGTTCTTC.

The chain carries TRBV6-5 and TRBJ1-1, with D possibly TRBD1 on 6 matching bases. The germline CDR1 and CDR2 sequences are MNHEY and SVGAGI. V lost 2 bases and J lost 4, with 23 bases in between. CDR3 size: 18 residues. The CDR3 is CASSYAGRRGGLGTEAFF. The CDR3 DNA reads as TGTGCCAGCAGTTACGCGGGTCGACGGGGGGGCCTGGGCACTGAAGCTTTCTTT.

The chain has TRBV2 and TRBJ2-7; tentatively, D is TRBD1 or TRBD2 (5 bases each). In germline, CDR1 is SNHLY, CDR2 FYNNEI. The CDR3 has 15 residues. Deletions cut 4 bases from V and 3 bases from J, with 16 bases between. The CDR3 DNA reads TGTGCCAGCAGTGGTCAGGGACCCTCAAACTACGAGCAGTACTTC. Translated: CASSGQGPSNYEQYF.

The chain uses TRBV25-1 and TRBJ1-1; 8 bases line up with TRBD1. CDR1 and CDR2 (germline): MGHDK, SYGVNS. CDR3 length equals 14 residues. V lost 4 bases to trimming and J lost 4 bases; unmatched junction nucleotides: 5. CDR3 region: CASSATGERTEAFF. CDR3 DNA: TGTGCCAGCAGTGCGACAGGGGAGCGCACTGAAGCTTTCTTT. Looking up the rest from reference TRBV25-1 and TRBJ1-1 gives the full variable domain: EADIYQTPRYLVIGTGKKITLECSQTMGHDKMYWYQQDPGMELHLIHYSYGVNSTEKGDLSSESTVSRIRTEHFPLTLESARPSHTSQYLCASSATGERTEAFFGQGTRLTVV.

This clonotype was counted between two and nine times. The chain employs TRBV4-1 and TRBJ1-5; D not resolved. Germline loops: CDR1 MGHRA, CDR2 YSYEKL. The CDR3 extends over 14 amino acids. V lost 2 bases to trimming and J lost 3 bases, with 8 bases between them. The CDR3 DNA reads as TGCGCCAGCAGCCAACAGGATCTCAATCAGCCCCAGCATTTT. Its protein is CASSQQDLNQPQHF.

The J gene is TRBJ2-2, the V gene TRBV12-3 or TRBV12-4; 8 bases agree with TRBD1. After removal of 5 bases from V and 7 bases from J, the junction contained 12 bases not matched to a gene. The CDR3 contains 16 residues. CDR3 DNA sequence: TGTGCCAGCAGTCCACGGACAGGGAAGTGGGTCGGGGAGCTGTTTTTT. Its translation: CASSPRTGKWVGELFF.